Given below is one T cell receptor (beta chain) in context. The antigen remains unidentified. Germline lookup yields CDR1 LNHDA and CDR2 SQIVND (reference sequence). V lost 3 bases and J 5 bases, leaving 13 bases between the germline ends. The length of the CDR3 is 14 residues. This sample is drawn from a study of cytomegalovirus exposure and HLA in healthy donors. Study-wide results and caveats: In an earlier analysis, most TCR beta V segments were productive about 87% or about 30% of the time. In a later analysis, across HLA loci, associated TCR counts were highest for DRB1, lowest for HLA-C. Looking again later, the authors saw that most CMV-associated TCR beta chains seemed HLA-restricted.

Primers: 60 Vbeta forward and 13 Jbeta reverse. Some clones are missing from TCRdb's copy, which holds only in-frame ones; the method was immunoSEQ multiplex PCR. With around 35,000 clones in the sample, the ten largest clones hold about 1.9%. J is TRBJ1-1 and V is TRBV19; D may be TRBD1 (5 bases). This clonotype was obtained from a woman in her thirties or forties in good health and CMV-seropositive. Sequencing was carried out using PBMCs. CDR3 sequence (DNA): TGTGCCAGTAGTATTTGGGGCTCGAGAACTGAAGCTTTCTTT. Translating it yields CASSIWGSRTEAFF.